Each of the 25 T cell receptor beta chains below was sequenced from the same sample in a study of T cell responses to AZD1222 COVID-19 vaccine. Generated by immunoSEQ multiplex PCR, the TCRdb table keeps only in-frame clones and is missing some. The sample lists approximately 180,000 clones; approximately 91% were seen once. The sample was peripheral blood, taken on day 0 of AZD1222 vaccination. The source of these receptors is an adult in good health.

The chain recombines TRBV19 with TRBJ1-1; D remains ambiguous. CDR3 size: 13 residues. Germline values: CDR1 LNHDA, CDR2 SQIVND (reference sequence). Trimming took off 3 bases at V and 1 base at J, with 6 bases between the two ends. The CDR3 DNA reads as TGTGCCAGTAGTATCCGCAGGAACACTGAAGCTTTCTTT. Translation: CASSIRRNTEAFF.

V is TRBV7-8 and J is TRBJ1-1; D possibly corresponds to TRBD1 (5 bases). Germline CDR1 reads SGHVS; CDR2 reads FQNEAQ. The V end was cut by 7 bases, the J end by 4 bases, with 25 bases between. This CDR3 contains 17 residues. Here the CDR3 DNA reads TGTGCCAGCAACCCAGATGGGGGATGGGGCTTGAGCACTGAAGCTTTCTTT. Translated: CASNPDGGWGLSTEAFF.

The chain recombines TRBV11-1 with TRBJ2-1, with a tentative D call TRBD1 (6 bases). With 0 bases removed from V and 7 bases from J, the gap between germline ends came to 10 bases. The CDR3 consists of 14 residues. The germline V gene has CDR1 SGHAT and CDR2 FQDESV (reference sequence). The CDR3: CASSLAAGENEQFF. Written as DNA, the CDR3 is TGTGCCAGCAGCTTAGCAGCAGGGGAAAATGAGCAGTTCTTC.

V usage is TRBV3-1 (or the pseudogene TRBV3-2) and J usage is TRBJ1-2; no firm D call. The CDR3 has 14 amino acids. Germline V gives CDR1 LGHDT, CDR2 YNNKEL (reference sequence). Trimming removed 4 bases from V and 4 bases from J, with 13 bases in between. The CDR3 reads CASSPRGVLYGYTF. Written as DNA, the CDR3 is TGTGCCAGCAGCCCTCGTGGAGTGCTCTATGGCTACACCTTC.

The chain uses TRBV7-3 and TRBJ1-6; D is uncertain. V gave up 2 bases and J gave up 4 bases, with 9 bases separating them. The CDR3 extends over 15 amino acids. The germline gives CDR1 SGHTA, CDR2 FQGTGA. Here the CDR3 DNA reads TGTGCCAGCAGCTTATCAGGTCAATATAATTCACCCCTCCACTTT. Its protein product is CASSLSGQYNSPLHF.

The chain uses TRBV6-5 and TRBJ1-5; D unclear. V was trimmed by 6 bases and J by 1 base, leaving 7 bases between them. Germline CDR1 and CDR2: MNHEY and SVGAGI. The CDR3 extends over 13 amino acids. The CDR3 nucleotides read TGTGCCAGCAGGGACGAAAGCAATCAGCCCCAGCATTTT. Encoded protein: CASRDESNQPQHF.

The V call is TRBV4-2, the J call TRBJ1-1; 7 positions match TRBD1. The V segment lost 4 bases and the J segment 5 bases; nucleotides outside the gene matches: 10. Germline V CDR1 and CDR2: LGHNA, YNFKEQ. There are 15 residues in the CDR3. CDR3 nucleotides: TGTGCCAGCAGCCGAGACATCACAGGGGATACTGAAGCTTTCTTT. The encoded protein is CASSRDITGDTEAFF.

The V call is TRBV27, the J call TRBJ1-1; TRBD1 might be the D (6 bases). This CDR3 comprises 14 residues. Germline V gene lookup returns CDR1 MNHEY and CDR2 SMNVEV (reference sequence). Trimming cost V 3 bases and J 4 bases, with 12 bases left between them. The CDR3 nucleotides are TGTGCCAGCAGTTTCGGCAGGGGACGCACTGAAGCTTTCTTT. Amino acid sequence: CASSFGRGRTEAFF.

V is TRBV7-2 and J is TRBJ2-2; the match to TRBD2 covers 9 bases. The trim removed 1 base at V and 6 bases at J, leaving 0 bases unmatched. The V gene's germline CDR1 is SGHTA and CDR2 FQGNSA. The length of the CDR3 is 14 residues. CDR3 in amino acids: CASSLVAGAGELFF. CDR3 bases: TGTGCCAGCAGCTTAGTAGCGGGGGCCGGGGAGCTGTTTTTT.

The rearrangement uses TRBV18 and TRBJ2-3; no firm D call. The CDR3 loop spans 12 amino acids. CDR1 and CDR2 from the germline V gene are KGHSH and LQKENI. V was cut by 2 bases and J by 2 bases, with 2 bases left in between. In DNA, the CDR3 is TGTGCCAGCTCACCAATCACAGATACGCAGTATTTT. This codes for CASSPITDTQYF.

The CDR3 region is CSASLAGGLGGETQYF. The CDR3 DNA reads TGCAGTGCTAGTCTGGCGGGAGGCCTGGGGGGAGAGACCCAGTACTTC. The V call is TRBV20-1, the J call TRBJ2-5; TRBD2 matches at 8 bases. This CDR3 is 16 amino acids long. The V and J ends lost 3 bases and 4 bases, in that order; junction bases with no gene match: 13. Per germline, CDR1 DFQATT and CDR2 SNEGSKA (reference sequence).

In nucleotides, the CDR3 is TGTGCCAGCAGGGGGCACTCGAACACTGAAGCTTTCTTT. Translated: CASRGHSNTEAFF. The chain uses TRBV28 and TRBJ1-1; tentative D call: TRBD1 (5 bases). Deletions cut 6 bases from V and 1 base from J, with 9 bases between. CDR3 length: 13 amino acids. Per the germline V gene, CDR1 is MDHEN and CDR2 is SYDVKM.

The chain recombines TRBV6-1 with TRBJ1-1, with TRBD1 as a possible D gene (6 bases). CDR1 MNHNS and CDR2 SASEGT come from the germline V gene. Trimming stripped 3 bases from V and 1 base from J, with 12 bases between. The CDR3 has 15 residues. The DNA of the CDR3 is TGTGCCAGCAGTGACATCGGACAGCCGAACACTGAAGCTTTCTTT. As protein: CASSDIGQPNTEAFF.

The chain combines TRBV19 with TRBJ2-4, with D perhaps TRBD1 (6 bases). Germline V CDR1 and CDR2: LNHDA, SQIVND (reference sequence). The CDR3 is made up of 13 amino acids. V shed 6 bases and J shed 6 bases, with 12 bases lying between them. CDR3 sequence reads: CASRQGTRNIQYF. The CDR3 DNA reads TGTGCCAGTAGGCAGGGGACAAGAAACATTCAGTACTTC.

The chain combines TRBV6-5 with TRBJ2-7; 7 bases fit TRBD2. The J segment lost 6 bases and the V segment lost 6 bases, leaving 8 bases of the junction unmatched. The V gene's germline CDR1 is MNHEY and CDR2 SVGAGI. The CDR3 is 13 residues long. CDR3 sequence (DNA): TGTGCCAGCAGACGGGACTACCTCGGCGAGCAGTACGTC. This gives the protein CASRRDYLGEQYV.

The chain joins TRBV3-1 (or the pseudogene TRBV3-2) to TRBJ2-2; no firm D call. The CDR3 runs to 14 residues. The germline CDR1 and CDR2 sequences are LGHDT and YNNKEL (reference sequence). V was pared by 4 bases and J by 4 bases, with 10 bases between. CDR3 protein: CASSLSGGTGELFF. The CDR3 DNA follows: TGTGCCAGCAGCCTTTCGGGCGGCACCGGGGAGCTGTTTTTT.

This rearrangement joins TRBV5-5 to TRBJ1-1; D is possibly TRBD1 (6 bases). Germline CDR1 is SGHKS and CDR2 is YYEKEE (reference sequence). V shed 0 bases and J shed 0 bases, with 18 bases lying between them. The CDR3 is made up of 18 amino acids. The DNA of the CDR3 is TGTGCCAGCAGCTTGGCCGGGGGCCGGCCGCTGATGAACACTGAAGCTTTCTTT. Translated: CASSLAGGRPLMNTEAFF.

The V call is TRBV21-1, the J call TRBJ1-5; whether TRBD1, the table's D call, matches the DNA was not checked. TRBV21-1 is described as a pseudogene. The CDR3 totals 13 residues. Here the CDR3 reads CASSKVGRGPQHF. DNA for the CDR3: TGTGCCAGCAGCAAAGTAGGCAGGGGGCCCCAGCATTTT.

The V call is TRBV4-2, the J call TRBJ2-1, with 12 positions matching TRBD2. Per the germline V gene, CDR1 is LGHNA and CDR2 is YNFKEQ. V lost 11 bases, J lost 5 bases, and 7 bases stayed unmatched. CDR3 length: 14 amino acids. CDR3 bases: TGTGCCGCGGGGGGACTAGCGGGCCACAATGAGCAGTTCTTC. Translating gives CAAGGLAGHNEQFF.

A few counts support this clone. The chain links TRBV9 to TRBJ2-1; 7 positions agree with TRBD2. V lost 0 bases and J lost 2; bases outside the gene matches: 5. The germline V gene encodes CDR1 SGDLS and CDR2 YYNGEE. This CDR3 has 16 residues. The CDR3 region has the DNA TGTGCCAGCAGCGTAGTTTGGGGGGGAACCTACAATGAGCAGTTCTTC. Its protein is CASSVVWGGTYNEQFF.

The V call is TRBV7-3, the J call TRBJ1-2; D remains unclear. This CDR3 is built from 16 residues. Trimming stripped 8 bases from V and 1 base from J, with 20 bases between. Germline-derived CDR1 and CDR2 are SGHTA and FQGTGA. CDR3 in amino acids: CASALRRGASNYGYTF. The CDR3 nucleotides are TGTGCCAGCGCACTACGGCGTGGAGCCAGTAACTATGGCTACACCTTC.

The chain couples TRBV28 to TRBJ2-7, with D perhaps TRBD2 (6 bases). Trimming pared 4 bases from V and 0 bases from J, leaving 16 bases between. From germline, CDR1 is MDHEN and CDR2 SYDVKM. The CDR3 sequence is 16 residues long. Written as DNA, the CDR3 is TGTGCCAGCAGTTCTCGGCGTGGCGGGGTCTCCTACGAGCAGTACTTC. This translates into CASSSRRGGVSYEQYF. The full variable domain, in which reference TRBV28 and TRBJ2-7 provide the parts outside the CDR3, is DVKVTQSSRYLVKRTGEKVFLECVQDMDHENMFWYRQDPGLGLRLIYFSYDVKMKEKGDIPEGYSVSREKKERFSLILESASTNQTSMYLCASSSRRGGVSYEQYFGPGTRLTVT.

The chain couples TRBV9 to TRBJ2-3; TRBD1 or TRBD2 may be the D gene (5 bases each). The V end lost 4 bases, the J end lost 0 bases, and 12 bases lay between the germline ends. Germline CDR1 is SGDLS and CDR2 is YYNGEE. The CDR3 runs to 15 residues. DNA for the CDR3: TGTGCCAGCAGCCCGGACGGGGCTAGCACAGATACGCAGTATTTT. It codes for CASSPDGASTDTQYF.

The chain links TRBV27 to TRBJ1-3; D might be TRBD1 (5 bases). Trimming removed 3 bases at V and 0 bases at J, with 6 bases between. From germline, CDR1 is MNHEY and CDR2 SMNVEV (reference sequence). The CDR3 loop spans 14 amino acids. CDR3 loop: CASSFRASGNTIYF. CDR3 in DNA: TGTGCCAGCAGTTTCAGGGCCTCTGGAAACACCATATATTTT.

The genes are TRBV28 and TRBJ1-5; no clear D gene. The germline V gene encodes CDR1 MDHEN and CDR2 SYDVKM. V dropped 3 bases and J dropped 2 bases, with 8 bases sitting between them. This CDR3 spans 14 amino acids. The CDR3 bases are TGTGCCAGCAGTTTTTTGGGAGGCAATCAGCCCCAGCATTTT. Its translation: CASSFLGGNQPQHF.